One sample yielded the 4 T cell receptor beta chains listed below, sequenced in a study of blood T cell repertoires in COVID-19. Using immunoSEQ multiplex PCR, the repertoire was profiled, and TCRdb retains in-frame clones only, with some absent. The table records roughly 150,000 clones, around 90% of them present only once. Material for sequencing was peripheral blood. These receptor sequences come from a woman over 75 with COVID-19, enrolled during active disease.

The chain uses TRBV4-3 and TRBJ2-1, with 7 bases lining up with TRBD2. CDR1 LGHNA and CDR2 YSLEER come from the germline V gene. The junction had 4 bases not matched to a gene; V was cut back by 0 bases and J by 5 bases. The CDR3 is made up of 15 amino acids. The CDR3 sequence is CASSQDAGVNNEQFF. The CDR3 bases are TGCGCCAGCAGCCAAGATGCGGGAGTGAACAATGAGCAGTTCTTC.

The DNA of the CDR3 is TGTGCCAGCAGTTCCCGGGGGGGGCTGGGGAGCACTGAAGCTTTCTTT. Protein sequence: CASSSRGGLGSTEAFF. This chain joins TRBV28 and TRBJ1-1; D may be TRBD1 (6 bases). Germline values: CDR1 MDHEN, CDR2 SYDVKM. V was trimmed by 4 bases and J by 4 bases, leaving 19 bases between them. CDR3 length: 16 amino acids.

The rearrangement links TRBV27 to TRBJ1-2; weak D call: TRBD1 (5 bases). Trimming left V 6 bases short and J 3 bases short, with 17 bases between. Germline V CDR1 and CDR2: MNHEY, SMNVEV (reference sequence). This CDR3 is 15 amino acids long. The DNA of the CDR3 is TGTGCCAGCAGCCCTTGGGTAGGGGTTGACTATGGCTACACCTTC. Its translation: CASSPWVGVDYGYTF.

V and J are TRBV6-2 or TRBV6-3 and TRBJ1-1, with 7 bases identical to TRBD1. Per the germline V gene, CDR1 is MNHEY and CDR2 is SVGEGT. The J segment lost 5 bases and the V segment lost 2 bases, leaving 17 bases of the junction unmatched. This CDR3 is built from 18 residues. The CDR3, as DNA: TGTGCCAGCAGTTACCCGACAGGGCGGACCCCCGAGGGGACTGAAGCTTTCTTT. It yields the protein CASSYPTGRTPEGTEAFF.